Below, 22 T cell receptor beta chains from the same sample are listed, as sequenced in a study of shared clonotypes between healthy human individuals. Sequencing was performed with immunoSEQ multiplex PCR; in TCRdb, only in-frame clones are kept and a portion is missing. The sample holds approximately 240,000 clones, 65% seen once. Sequences were obtained from memory CD4+ T cells sorted from blood. The subset was: CD45RA-negative fraction. Source of these receptors: a man aged 30-40 years in good health.

The chain recombines TRBV18 with TRBJ1-5, with D hard to call. The CDR3 contains 16 residues. CDR1 is KGHSH and CDR2 is LQKENI in the germline V gene. V lost 1 base and J 4 bases, leaving 14 bases between the germline ends. CDR3 protein: CASSPRSAVQNQPQHF. CDR3 bases: TGTGCCAGCTCACCACGGTCGGCAGTTCAGAATCAGCCCCAGCATTTT.

A single count supports this clone. The chain carries TRBV9 and TRBJ2-2; 10 bases map to TRBD2. Germline lookup yields CDR1 SGDLS and CDR2 YYNGEE. The CDR3 length is 19 residues. V lost 3 bases, J lost 1 base, and 12 bases stayed unmatched. The CDR3 protein is CASSAPPGLAIKNTGELFF. The CDR3 bases are TGTGCCAGCAGCGCCCCGCCGGGACTAGCGATAAAGAACACCGGGGAGCTGTTTTTT.

This chain uses TRBV6-5 with TRBJ1-1, with 9 bases that match TRBD1. This CDR3 contains 14 residues. Trimming removed 1 base from V and 11 bases from J; junction bases left unmatched: 8. Germline CDR1 MNHEY, CDR2 SVGAGI. CDR3 protein: CASSYFTQGARAFF. DNA of the CDR3: TGTGCCAGCAGTTACTTTACACAGGGGGCAAGGGCTTTCTTT.

To note about this clone: The junction differs from germline at one of its ends, possibly a read error. This chain connects TRBV6-1 to TRBJ2-5; unclear D gene. There are 13 residues in the CDR3. Germline V CDR1 and CDR2: MNHNS, SASEGT. The CDR3 DNA reads as TGTGCCAGCAGTCTAGAGATCCAAAAGACCCAGTACTTC. Protein sequence: CASSLEIQKTQYF.

This chain joins TRBV18 and TRBJ2-1, with D hard to call. Germline values: CDR1 KGHSH, CDR2 LQKENI. With 0 bases removed from V and 6 bases from J, the gap between germline ends came to 3 bases. The CDR3 runs to 12 residues. The DNA of the CDR3 is TGTGCCAGCTCACCACCGTTCAATGAGCAGTTCTTC. Amino acids: CASSPPFNEQFF.

The chain recombines TRBV5-1 with TRBJ2-1, with D unresolved. Trimming stripped 4 bases from V and 1 base from J, with 6 bases between. The CDR3 extends over 13 amino acids. The germline V gene encodes CDR1 SGHRS and CDR2 YFSETQ. The CDR3 sequence is CASSPGSYNEQFF. CDR3 nucleotide sequence: TGCGCCAGCAGCCCTGGGTCCTACAATGAGCAGTTCTTC.

As to this clone: A read error may explain this, as a much larger clone is one base away. The chain uses TRBV5-1 and TRBJ2-1; D is ambiguous. Germline V CDR1 and CDR2: SGHRS, YFSETQ. V was trimmed by 3 bases and J by 5 bases, leaving 3 bases between them. The CDR3 loop spans 11 amino acids. The CDR3 here is CASSYDNEQFF. Written as DNA, the CDR3 is TGCGCCAGCAGCTACGACAATGAGCAGTTCTTC.

This clone was detected many times. The chain links TRBV10-3 to TRBJ1-2, with 7 bases identical to TRBD1. Germline V CDR1 and CDR2: ENHRY, SYGVKD. The junction had 14 bases not matched to a gene; V was cut back by 5 bases and J by 8 bases. The CDR3 runs 15 residues. The CDR3 loop reads CAISPGDSFLGGYTF. The CDR3 bases are TGTGCCATCAGTCCAGGGGACAGCTTTCTGGGGGGCTACACCTTC.

This clone was detected a few times. The chain joins TRBV11-2 to TRBJ2-7, with D perhaps matching TRBD1 or TRBD2 (5 bases each). This CDR3 has 17 amino acids. The germline gives CDR1 SGHAT, CDR2 FQNNGV. Trimming shortened V by 1 base and J by 8 bases, and 24 bases separated the two germline ends. The CDR3 DNA is TGTGCCAGCAGCTTAGGGCCCCCCCGGGACCCCCGGACCCAGCAGTACTTC. Translation: CASSLGPPRDPRTQQYF.

A single count supports this clone. The J gene is TRBJ2-1, the V gene TRBV9, with TRBD2 identical over 10 bases. Per germline, CDR1 SGDLS and CDR2 YYNGEE. The junction had 2 bases not matched to a gene; V was cut back by 2 bases and J by 0 bases. This CDR3 spans 16 amino acids. Here the CDR3 reads CASSVTSGNSYNEQFF. For the CDR3, the DNA is TGTGCCAGCAGCGTTACTAGCGGGAACTCCTACAATGAGCAGTTCTTC.

The CDR3 DNA follows: TGCGCCACTTCCTTTTACGAGCAGTACTTC. Its protein product is CATSFYEQYF. The chain uses TRBV5-1 and TRBJ2-7, with D hard to call. The CDR3 runs 10 residues. V lost 9 bases, J lost 4 bases, and 8 bases lay in between. The germline V gene encodes CDR1 SGHRS and CDR2 YFSETQ. The full variable domain, in which reference TRBV5-1 and TRBJ2-7 provide the parts outside the CDR3, is KAGVTQTPRYLIKTRGQQVTLSCSPISGHRSVSWYQQTPGQGLQFLFEYFSETQRNKGNFPGRFSGRQFSNSRSEMNVSTLELGDSALYLCATSFYEQYFGPGTRLTVT.

The CDR3 spells CASEGQANTGELFF. CDR3 nucleotide sequence: TGTGCCAGCGAGGGACAGGCGAACACCGGGGAGCTGTTTTTT. The chain is built from TRBV11-3 and TRBJ2-2; 8 nucleotides align to TRBD1. Germline CDR1 and CDR2: SGHNT and YENEEA. The CDR3 has 14 amino acids. The V and J ends lost 8 bases and 0 bases, in that order; junction bases with no gene match: 2.

The chain couples TRBV7-9 to TRBJ2-2; D gene uncertain. Trimming removed 5 bases at V and 3 bases at J, with 13 bases between. This CDR3 has 15 amino acids. Per germline, CDR1 SEHNR and CDR2 FQNEAQ (reference sequence). The CDR3 loop is CASSPSDGYTGELFF. The CDR3 nucleotides are TGTGCCAGCAGCCCCTCTGACGGTTACACCGGGGAGCTGTTTTTT.

This clone was counted only a few times. V and J are TRBV5-1 and TRBJ2-7, with D unresolved. From germline, CDR1 is SGHRS and CDR2 YFSETQ. This CDR3 spans 13 amino acids. Trimming left V 0 bases short and J 3 bases short, with 7 bases between. CDR3 amino acids: CASSLVLGYEQYF. The CDR3 nucleotides read TGCGCCAGCAGCTTGGTGTTGGGCTACGAGCAGTACTTC.

This clone has a single count. V and J are TRBV18 and TRBJ2-7; D unclear. Germline CDR1 KGHSH, CDR2 LQKENI. This CDR3 comprises 15 residues. Trimming cost V 3 bases and J 3 bases, with 15 bases left between them. The CDR3 loop reads CASSPNSEHYYEQYF. DNA for the CDR3: TGTGCCAGCTCACCTAACAGTGAACACTACTACGAGCAGTACTTC.

This chain joins TRBV5-6 and TRBJ2-1, with D hard to call. The CDR3 spans 14 residues. V lost 1 base to trimming and J lost 6 bases, with 11 bases between them. Germline V gene sequence: CDR1 SGHDT, CDR2 YYEEEE. CDR3 bases: TGTGCCAGCAGCTTGCTATCGGCTACCAATGAGCAGTTCTTC. This translates into CASSLLSATNEQFF.

The chain employs TRBV7-2 and TRBJ2-5; D gene unclear. The CDR3 is 14 residues long. Trimming removed 0 bases from V and 3 bases from J, with 8 bases in between. Germline V gene data show CDR1 as SGHTA and CDR2 as FQGNSA. CDR3 in amino acids: CASSLALTEETQYF. The DNA for the CDR3 is TGTGCCAGCAGCTTAGCGTTGACTGAAGAGACCCAGTACTTC. Full variable domain (remainder filled in from reference TRBV7-2 and TRBJ2-5): GAGVSQSPSNKVTEKGKDVELRCDPISGHTALYWYRQSLGQGLEFLIYFQGNSAPDKSGLPSDRFSAERTGGSVSTLTIQRTQQEDSAVYLCASSLALTEETQYFGPGTRLLVL.

The chain has TRBV18 and TRBJ1-5, with unresolved D. V shed 2 bases and J shed 0 bases, with 11 bases lying between them. CDR1 is KGHSH and CDR2 is LQKENI in the germline V gene. CDR3 length: 16 amino acids. CDR3 bases: TGTGCCAGCTCACCAATGGAGGTTAATAGCAATCAGCCCCAGCATTTT. Its translation is CASSPMEVNSNQPQHF.

The chain is built from TRBV6-1 and TRBJ1-3; D is possibly TRBD1 (6 bases). CDR3 length: 15 residues. Germline V lookup: CDR1 MNHNS, CDR2 SASEGT. Trimming left V 6 bases short and J 0 bases short, with 12 bases between. The CDR3 DNA follows: TGTGCCAGCAGGTGGGGGACAAACTCTGGAAACACCATATATTTT. Encoded protein: CASRWGTNSGNTIYF.

The chain has TRBV2 and TRBJ2-5; 8 bases are a match to TRBD2. Trimming at V came to 5 bases and at J to 2 bases, leaving 7 bases not matched to a gene. Germline CDR1 is SNHLY and CDR2 is FYNNEI. CDR3 length: 15 residues. As DNA, the CDR3 is TGTGCCAGCAGTCAGGCTAGCGGGTGGCAAGAGACCCAGTACTTC. Translated: CASSQASGWQETQYF. Based on the CDR3 plus reference TRBV2 and TRBJ2-5, the full variable domain is EPEVTQTPSHQVTQMGQEVILRCVPISNHLYFYWYRQILGQKVEFLVSFYNNEISEKSEIFDDQFSVERPDGSNFTLKIRSTKLEDSAMYFCASSQASGWQETQYFGPGTRLLVL.

This sequence joins TRBV28 and TRBJ2-1; 12 bases are a match to TRBD2. Germline values: CDR1 MDHEN, CDR2 SYDVKM. The CDR3 is 11 amino acids. Germline trimming cut 4 bases from V and 14 bases from J; bases unmatched to any gene: 0. CDR3 sequence: CASSSSGREFF. CDR3 coding DNA: TGTGCCAGCAGTTCTAGCGGGAGGGAGTTCTTC.

A few counts support this clone. This rearrangement joins TRBV5-1 to TRBJ2-7; 14 bases agree with TRBD2. Germline V CDR1 and CDR2: SGHRS, YFSETQ. Losses at the gene ends were 4 bases for V and 4 bases for J; bases not matched to a gene: 7. CDR3 size: 16 residues. CDR3 in DNA: TGCGCCAGCAGCCCGGGACTAGCGGGAGTGCCATACGAGCAGTACTTC. Translated: CASSPGLAGVPYEQYF.